The entry below gives a single TCR beta chain sequence along with its context. The specificity of this receptor is unknown. Base qualities are not at hand, and no much larger clone is one base apart. V gives up 7 bases and J gives up 1 base, and the segment between their germline ends measures 17 bases. Based on the germline V gene, the CDR1 and CDR2 sequences are SNHLY and FYNNEI. CDR3 length: 16 amino acids, cysteine to phenylalanine. Only CDR3 DNA remains: 48 bases, in frame from the first base. For the CD8 naive samples, CD45RO-negative cells were positively selected for CCR7, yielding a CD45RA+CCR7+ population from which TemRA cells were excluded. Healthy HIV-negative adults with no recently reported acute infections or vaccinations were included as donors. Every donor was a Caucasian adult living in Nashville, Tennessee, USA. After blood collection by leukapheresis, PBMCs were isolated using Ficoll-Histopaque density gradient centrifugation and then cryopreserved in the vapor phase of liquid nitrogen. Analytical flow cytometry was used to check the purity and quantity of every magnetically sorted T cell population. Each sorted fraction had its genomic DNA isolated and then quantified by UV absorbance on a Nanodrop 2000c.

These data come from a study of shared clonotypes between healthy human individuals (dated by TCRdb to the early 2020s). Study-wide context: Three men and two women, aged 18 to 49 years, made up the cohort. For each donor, CD4 naive and CD4 memory were each given three plates, CD8 naive was given two plates, and CD8 memory was given one plate. Per donor, leukapheresis produced somewhere between about 0.94 and 10 billion PBMCs. The study deeply sequenced blood TCR repertoires of about 5 healthy adults to estimate repertoire size and the extent of clonotype sharing between individuals. Libraries were prepared and TCR repertoires were sequenced by different laboratories using diverse techniques, in order to increase sequencing depth and limit assay-specific biases. The paper's findings and limits, for the study overall: Compared with non-shared clonotypes, the clonotypes found in all four sorted-subset donors had higher generation probabilities. Naive subsets generally had larger estimated clonotype richness than memory subsets did. Sampling was restricted to blood, and TCR repertoires in tissues likely differ from the TCR repertoires found in blood. Because the study included only a small number of donors, the genetic and exposure-history diversity represented was limited. Rarefaction of sorted-subset datasets indicated incomplete sequencing despite the large sequencing depth. When a few donors were compared, the shared fraction of clonotypes was around 4.6% for naive CD4, 3% to 4% for naive CD8, 2% to 2.5% for memory CD4, and 0.35% to 0.4% for memory CD8. Pairwise subsampling led to the expectation that sequencing depth would affect the degree of clonotype sharing among donors.

TCR CDR3 regions were amplified from genomic DNA by multiplex PCR using the deep immunoSEQ assay. Extracted genomic DNA from each cell subset was distributed evenly across all wells of several immunoSEQ 96-well plates, and each plate was treated as a replicate. For sorted subsets, 200 to 250 ng of genomic DNA, equivalent to roughly 30,000 T cell genomes, went into each replicate PCR. The purified libraries were quantified using a Qubit 3.0 fluorometer, sized with a Bioanalyzer 2100, and then quantified again using the KAPA Library Quantification kit. Each immunoSEQ 96-well plate was sequenced on its own single-read 150-cycle Illumina NextSeq 550 flow cell. As for how the authors treated the data: Because the immunoSEQ output held only junctional sequences and lacked quality scores, the filtering could not match the filtering applied to full-length reads. Sequences were annotated with PyIR, a Python wrapper for IgBLAST v1.9, and V/J genes and CDR3 were assigned using IMGT germline references. Reads were filtered out if the reads had weak V/J assignments (E-value above 1e-6), no CDR3, stop codons, out-of-frame junctions, or ambiguous translated residues. A V3J clonotype was defined by an identical inferred V gene, J gene, and CDR3 amino acid sequence. Percentage overlap between repertoires was calculated by dividing the number of shared unique clonotypes by the size of the smaller repertoire. RTK rarefaction, the Chao1 estimator, and Recon v2.1 estimates of unobserved clonotypes were used to assess repertoire richness. OLGA was used to compute generation probabilities for all TCRbeta clonotypes that the gDNA method yielded from a handful of donors. TCRdb retrieved this table from immuneACCESS and kept in-frame rearrangements only. Not all clones are present; in checked studies, unresolved V genes account for under half, and no reason is known for the remainder. V, J and clone size were drawn from that table, and D and trimming were deduced from the DNA. The sample table lists about 2.1 million clones, roughly 91% of them with a count of one. Jointly, the top ten make up around 1.7% of the sample.

Sequencing was carried out using naive CD8+ T cells from PBMCs. Explained via the paper, the cell subset or site label denotes: CD45RA+CCR7+. The sequence was collected from a man aged 18 to 29 in good health. Some clones in this sample may be carry-over from other donors' samples. This receptor chain uses TRBV2 and TRBJ2-1, with TRBD2 tentatively as D gene (6 bases match). The CDR3 region has the sequence CASIEPRLVSYNEQFF. The DNA sequence is given as TGTGCCAGCATTGAGCCCCGACTAGTATCCTACAATGAGCAGTTCTTC.